What follows are 13 T cell receptor beta chains derived from one specimen sequenced in a study of blood T cell repertoires in COVID-19. Only in-frame clones appear in the TCRdb table, and some are missing; sequencing was by immunoSEQ multiplex PCR. This table holds about 94,000 clones, roughly 70% found once. The sequencing input was peripheral blood. All receptors come from a man between 65 and 79 years old with COVID-19, enrolled during active disease.

The chain uses TRBV19 and TRBJ2-3; 7 bases align to TRBD2. CDR3 length: 13 residues. V was clipped by 10 bases and J by 2 bases; unmatched bases: 6. Germline CDR1 LNHDA, CDR2 SQIVND (reference sequence). CDR3 sequence: CAKRTRDTDTQYF. The CDR3 DNA is TGTGCCAAGAGGACTAGGGACACAGATACGCAGTATTTT.

This clone was observed once. The chain employs TRBV6-2 or TRBV6-3 and TRBJ2-2, with 7 bases that match TRBD1. J lost 4 bases, V lost 6 bases, and 17 bases had no gene match. The germline CDR1 and CDR2 sequences are MNHEY and SVGEGT. The length of the CDR3 is 18 residues. Here the CDR3 reads CASSRAGQDPYFTGELFF. As DNA, the CDR3 is TGTGCCAGCAGCCGGGCCGGACAGGACCCTTACTTCACCGGGGAGCTGTTTTTT.

The chain carries TRBV3-1 (or the pseudogene TRBV3-2) and TRBJ1-4; TRBD1 might be the D (5 bases). Trimming took 6 bases from V and 5 from J, leaving 13 bases between them. The germline V gene has CDR1 LGHDT and CDR2 YNNKEL (reference sequence). The CDR3 has 14 amino acids. CDR3 amino acids: CASRGAGLNEKLFF. The CDR3 DNA reads as TGTGCCAGCAGAGGGGCAGGGTTAAATGAAAAACTGTTTTTT.

This rearrangement joins TRBV19 to TRBJ2-3, with TRBD1 identical over 10 bases. CDR3 length: 15 residues. Losses at the gene ends were 4 bases for V and 5 bases for J; bases not matched to a gene: 6. Germline values: CDR1 LNHDA, CDR2 SQIVND (reference sequence). The CDR3 region has the DNA TGTGCCAGTAGTAATGACAGGGGGCCTAGAGATACGCAGTATTTT. It codes for CASSNDRGPRDTQYF.

This clone was observed a few times. Other DNA sequences in this specimen translate into the identical CDR3. J is TRBJ2-1 and V is TRBV9; D is perhaps TRBD2 (6 bases). Between the trimmed V and J ends, which lost 1 base and 8 bases, there was a span of 10 bases. The germline gives CDR1 SGDLS, CDR2 YYNGEE. CDR3 length: 13 amino acids. The CDR3, as DNA: TGTGCCAGCAGCGTACGCGGGGTCGATGAGCAGTTCTTC. Amino acid sequence: CASSVRGVDEQFF.

J is TRBJ1-1 and V is TRBV5-1; 7 nucleotides line up with TRBD1. The germline V gene encodes CDR1 SGHRS and CDR2 YFSETQ. CDR3 length: 15 amino acids. V gave up 4 bases and J gave up 1 base; unmatched junction bases: 7. The CDR3 region is CASSRGGTANTEAFF. As DNA, the CDR3 is TGCGCCAGCAGCAGAGGTGGGACAGCGAACACTGAAGCTTTCTTT.

The chain combines TRBV6-5 with TRBJ2-5; TRBD2 matches at 12 bases. With V trimmed by 6 bases and J by 4 bases, 6 bases remained unmatched. Germline values: CDR1 MNHEY, CDR2 SVGAGI. The CDR3 loop spans 15 amino acids. DNA of the CDR3: TGTGCCAGCAGGGGGGTGACTAGCGGGAGAGAGACCCAGTACTTC. This sequence encodes CASRGVTSGRETQYF.

Written as DNA, the CDR3 is TGCGCCAGCAGCCAAGATCGGTGGCTAGCGGGAGGGGACGAGCAGTACTTC. It is translated as CASSQDRWLAGGDEQYF. The V call is TRBV4-3, the J call TRBJ2-7; 12 positions agree with TRBD2. Trimming cost V 0 bases and J 5 bases; bases outside gene matches: 8. CDR1 is LGHNA and CDR2 is YSLEER in the germline V gene. The CDR3 spans 17 residues.

V usage is TRBV20-1 and J usage is TRBJ2-2; D gene ambiguous. Trimming shortened V by 4 bases and J by 2 bases, and 2 bases separated the two germline ends. This CDR3 region has 11 residues. From germline, CDR1 is DFQATT and CDR2 SNEGSKA (reference sequence). The CDR3 spells CSATNTGELFF. For the CDR3, the DNA is TGCAGTGCTACAAACACCGGGGAGCTGTTTTTT.

The chain carries TRBV7-6 and TRBJ2-7; 8 bases are shared with TRBD2. The trim removed 5 bases at V and 0 bases at J, leaving 9 bases unmatched. CDR1 and CDR2 (germline): SGHVS, FNYEAQ. The CDR3 is made up of 16 amino acids. The CDR3 sequence: CASSQTSGQSSYEQYF. The DNA for the CDR3 is TGTGCCAGCAGCCAAACTAGCGGACAAAGCTCCTACGAGCAGTACTTC.

The CDR3 nucleotides are TGTGCCAGCAGTTACACGCTAGCCGGGACTGCCCAGCGCGAGCAGTACTTC. Its translation: CASSYTLAGTAQREQYF. The chain employs TRBV6-2 or TRBV6-3 and TRBJ2-7; D is perhaps TRBD2 (6 bases). The CDR3 has 17 residues. CDR1 and CDR2 (germline): MNHEY, SVGEGT. The ends were cut back, 2 bases at V and 6 bases at J, with 23 bases in the middle.

This chain uses TRBV27 with TRBJ2-4, with a weak D call TRBD2 (5 bases). CDR1 is MNHEY, CDR2 SMNVEV, per germline (reference sequence). Trimming took 3 bases from V and 5 from J, leaving 11 bases between them. The CDR3 totals 14 residues. The CDR3 coding sequence is TGTGCCAGCAGTTTGCAGGCGGGCGAAAACATTCAGTACTTC. Translating it yields CASSLQAGENIQYF.

The V gene is TRBV19, the J gene TRBJ2-1; tentative D call: TRBD2 (6 bases). The CDR3 runs 17 residues. Germline V gene lookup returns CDR1 LNHDA and CDR2 SQIVND (reference sequence). The V and J ends lost 6 bases and 0 bases respectively, with 18 bases between them. CDR3 sequence reads: CASRTALAPHSYNEQFF. CDR3 bases: TGTGCCAGTAGAACAGCCCTAGCGCCTCACTCCTACAATGAGCAGTTCTTC. The complete variable domain, with remaining parts taken from reference TRBV19 and TRBJ2-1, reads DGGITQSPKYLFRKEGQNVTLSCEQNLNHDAMYWYRQDPGQGLRLIYYSQIVNDFQKGDIAEGYSVSREKKESFPLTVTSAQKNPTAFYLCASRTALAPHSYNEQFFGPGTRLTVL.